Given below is one T cell receptor beta chain in context. The table lists this clonotype with a few counts. Its antigen is not yet known. No qualities accompany the bases; no much larger clone lies one base away. The germline V gene gives CDR1 as SGHAT and CDR2 as FQNNGV. The CDR3 contains 15 residues, cysteine and phenylalanine counted. The sequence is cut down to CDR3 DNA, 45 bases in frame from base 1. V gives up 5 bases and J gives up 2 bases, and the segment between their germline ends measures 13 bases. These data are taken from a study of identical twins (TCRdb year 2016). Study-wide context: To test whether fetal clonotypes persist, this study deep-sequenced TCR alpha and beta repertoires from monozygotic twins, from unrelated adults of various ages, and from cord blood. Replicate twin experiments were performed at different times using different library preparation protocols to rule out contamination.

All donors were healthy Caucasians. The twin cohort comprised three pairs of female monozygotic twins, all aged roughly 18 to 29 years. Miltenyi CD45RO+ enrichment and human naive T-cell isolation kits were used to isolate memory (CD45RO+) and naive T cells from PBMC. The protocol used for the library was 5' RACE. The sample was run on an Illumina HiSeq 2000. A universal primer binding site was introduced by template switching, and a unique molecular identifier was present in the final cDNA, enabling accurate counting of TCR cDNA molecules. Specific primers in the conserved constant-segment region were used to synthesize first-strand cDNA for TCR alpha and beta chains. To control for contamination, every cDNA library carried two barcodes: a SMART-Mk sample barcode plus Illumina barcodes. TruSeq adapter sequences along with Illumina sample barcodes were introduced in two successive PCR steps. The TCR alpha and beta cDNA libraries were sequenced on the Illumina HiSeq platform using custom primers. The original methods were these. MiGEC processed the raw reads to extract unique molecular identifiers, while MiXCR was used to determine the CDR3 positions. Recombination models were inferred per individual with the repgenHMM and IGoR tools using an EM algorithm. The analysis of shared clonotypes was done with the tcR package in R, with sharing normalized by the product of cloneset sizes. To study raw recombination free of thymic and clonal selection effects, out-of-frame nonproductive sequences were analyzed. The raw public reads went through TCRdb reprocessing: fastp at Q25, MiXCR clone calling, in-frame beta chains kept. Each CDR3 protein gets just one entry, which takes the most common genes and DNA from the rows behind it. For this entry, the V and J calls and clone size follow TCRdb and not the study's own pipeline. This sample comprises roughly 250,000 distinct CDR3 sequences, about 7% of them detected only once. The biggest ten clones account for more than 3% of the sample.

Findings and caveats that apply to the study as a whole: Abundant cord blood beta clonotypes carried fewer insertions; young adult naive repertoires showed a weaker similar trend, while memory repertoires showed none. In monozygotic twins, recombination models systematically underestimated out-of-frame TCR alpha sharing, but the models matched the sharing seen between unrelated individuals. Because the same donors could not be followed over many years, the conclusions relied on cross-sectional statistical analysis. Compared with coincidental sharing between unrelated individuals, out-of-frame TCR alpha sequences shared between twins had an excess of sequences with low generation probability. Zero-insertion analyses could be partly confounded by invariant T cells such as MAIT and iNKT, though diverse VJ usage argued against such confounding for most clonotypes. The excess sharing between twins in beta out-of-frame sequences was weaker because fewer shared sequences reduced the signal-to-noise ratio.

The same data also contributed to another study, on yellow fever vaccine responses in identical twins. Looking at the second paper: According to the authors, in identical twins the way T cells responded to vaccination appeared partly convergent and partly personalized. Focusing on identical twins, the study followed the T cell clones that responded to the vaccine, and did so with precision.

This chain is built from TRBV11-2 and TRBJ2-1, with the D gene call left open. The receptor was isolated from a woman between 18 and 29 years old in good health. Input material: memory (CD45RO+) T cells sorted from blood. The cell subset or site label, read with the paper, signifies: CD45RO+ enriched T cells. The base sequence is TGTGCCAGCAGCCCTACCCCGGGTACCTACAATGAGCAGTTCTTC. This gives the protein CASSPTPGTYNEQFF.